This TCR beta chain originates from a study of CD8 T cells in ankylosing spondylitis. In germline, CDR1 is SQVTM, CDR2 ANQGSEA. CDR3 size: 13 residues. Deletions cut 5 bases from V and 4 bases from J, with 12 bases between. This clonotype has at least ten counts. TCRdb passed the 5' RACE reads through MiXCR, listing each CDR3 protein once. The sample has 40,000 to 55,000 distinct CDR3 sequences; approximately 7.4% are singletons. This receptor was identified in a female donor with ankylosing spondylitis or in good health (not recorded which). The chain is built from TRBV29-1 and TRBJ1-3; no reliable D call. The sample consisted of blood, either unsorted or a sorted T cell fraction (not recorded which). The CDR3 here is CSVTGLFGNTIYF. CDR3 bases: TGCAGCGTTACCGGTCTATTCGGAAACACCATATATTTT.